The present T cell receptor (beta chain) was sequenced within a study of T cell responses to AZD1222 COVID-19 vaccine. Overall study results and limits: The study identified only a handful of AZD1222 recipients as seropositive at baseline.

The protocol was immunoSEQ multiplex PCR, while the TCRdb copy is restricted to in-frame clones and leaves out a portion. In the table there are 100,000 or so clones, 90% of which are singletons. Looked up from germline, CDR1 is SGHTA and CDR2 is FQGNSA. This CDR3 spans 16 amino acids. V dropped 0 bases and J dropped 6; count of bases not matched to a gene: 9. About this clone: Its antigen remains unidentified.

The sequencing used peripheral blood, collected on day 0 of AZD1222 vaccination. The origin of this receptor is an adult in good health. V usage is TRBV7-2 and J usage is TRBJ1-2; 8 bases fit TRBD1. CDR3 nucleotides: TGTGCCAGCAGCTTAGCCTCGGACAGGGTCGTGCATGGCTACACCTTC. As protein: CASSLASDRVVHGYTF.